This T cell receptor beta chain comes out of a study of beta chain features in type 1 diabetes. This clone was observed a few times. The antigen remains unidentified. Notes on the study in general: Healthy donors had naive, central memory and Treg TCRB repertoires that appeared less similar than those seen among patients. More deletions and fewer insertions at VDJ junctions were seen in type 1 diabetes patients. Moderate yet significant TCRB CDR3 shortening was seen in Type 1 diabetes patients in all four CD4+ subsets.

Since all of the isolated RNA was reverse transcribed, expressed TCRB transcripts were what got sequenced. Naive, central memory and regulatory T cell samples produced a mean of approximately 4 million reads. The protocol was immunoSEQ multiplex PCR, while the TCRdb copy is restricted to in-frame clones and leaves out a portion. The top ten hold 0.09% to 0.15% of the sample, which has about 640,000 clones, over 10% seen once. The V end was cut by 5 bases, the J end by 5 bases, with 17 bases between. Germline values: CDR1 SGHTA, CDR2 FQGNSA. This CDR3 has 15 residues. Stem cell-like memory, regulatory, central memory and naive CD4+ cells were sorted via CD45RO/CCR7/CD25/CD127/CD95/CD27.

This rearrangement joins TRBV7-2 to TRBJ2-3; D is perhaps TRBD1 or TRBD2 (6 bases each). The sequenced sample consisted of naive CD4+ T cells from blood. The clonotype originates from a man younger than 45 with type 1 diabetes. The DNA for the CDR3 is TGTGCCAGCAGCCCAAGTTGGGGGGCCATAGATACGCAGTATTTT. Its translation is CASSPSWGAIDTQYF.